These T cell receptor beta chains were read from a single sample in a study of shared clonotypes between healthy human individuals. Method: immunoSEQ multiplex PCR; TCRdb's copy keeps in-frame clones and lacks some. The table lists roughly 680,000 clones, roughly two thirds of them singletons. The specimen was memory CD4+ T cells sorted from blood. These receptors were collected from a woman aged 30 to 39 in good health. CDR3s include the opening cysteine and the closing phenylalanine or tryptophan. A D gene is named only where the DNA matches it firmly. A clone size is listed for some rows: how often the clone was seen (once, few, many), or a class if it is expanded.

>TRBV5-5|TRBJ1-2|few|NA
TGTGCCAGCAGCTTGTCGGGACAACAGGATGGCTACACCTTC
CASSLSGQQDGYTF
>TRBV5-1|TRBJ2-3|NA|NA
TGCGCCAGCAGTTCGAATGTAGGGGGCACAGATACGCAGTATTTT
CASSSNVGGTDTQYF
>TRBV18|TRBJ2-2|NA|TRBD2
TGTGCCAGCTCACCTCTAGCGGGAAGGAGGCCCGGGGAGCTGTTTTTT
CASSPLAGRRPGELFF
>TRBV19|TRBJ1-5|few|TRBD1
TGTGCCAGTAGTATAGGTGGACAGGATCAGCCCCAGCATTTT
CASSIGGQDQPQHF
>TRBV14|TRBJ2-3|many|TRBD2
TGTGCCAGCAGCCGGGGACTAGCGGGAGTGAGAGATACGCAGTATTTT
CASSRGLAGVRDTQYF
>TRBV28|TRBJ2-7|NA|TRBD2
TGTGCCAGCAGCCGGGGGGAGTCGGGTGTGAGCGAGCAGTACTTC
CASSRGESGVSEQYF
>TRBV7-9|TRBJ2-1|NA|NA
TGTGCCAGCAGCCTGCGGACAGTTAGTTACAATGAGCAGTTCTTC
CASSLRTVSYNEQFF
>TRBV28|TRBJ1-1|NA|NA
TGTGCCAGCAGAACAGGGCGCTACGTGGAAGCTTTCTTT
CASRTGRYVEAFF
>TRBV29-1|TRBJ2-7|NA|NA
TGCAGCGTTTCAGGGGATACCTACGAGCAGTACTTC
CSVSGDTYEQYF
>TRBV7-9|TRBJ2-2|NA|TRBD1
TGTGCCAGCAGCCGGAGGACAGGGGAGACCGGGGAGCTGTTTTTT
CASSRRTGETGELFF
>TRBV5-1|TRBJ2-5|NA|NA
TGCGCCAGCAGCCTCGGGCCCCTTGTAGGAGAGACCCAGTACTTC
CASSLGPLVGETQYF
>TRBV9|TRBJ1-1|NA|NA
TGTGCCAGCAGCCCTACAGGGTCTGAAGCTTTCTTT
CASSPTGSEAFF
>TRBV19|TRBJ1-3|NA|NA
TGTGCCAGTACCCCCTCCAGCTCTGGAAACACCATATATTTT
CASTPSSSGNTIYF
>TRBV14|TRBJ1-2|NA|NA
TGTGCCAGCAGCCAAGGGCAAGGAGTCCTCTATGGCTACACCTTC
CASSQGQGVLYGYTF
>TRBV28|TRBJ2-3|NA|TRBD2
TGTGCCAGCCTCCCGGGACTAAATCATGGGCAGTATTTT
CASLPGLNHGQYF
>TRBV15|TRBJ2-1|NA|NA
TGTGCCACCAGCAGAGATCACGTGTTGCAGTTCTTC
CATSRDHVLQFF
>TRBV27|TRBJ2-1|NA|TRBD2
TGTGCCAGCAGTCGAAACGACTATACCGGACTAGCGGGGAGTGAGCAGTTCTTC
CASSRNDYTGLAGSEQFF
>TRBV6-5|TRBJ2-7|NA|TRBD1
TGTGCCAGCAGCCGGGACAGGGTAGGTGGAAAGCAGTACTTC
CASSRDRVGGKQYF
>TRBV10-1|TRBJ2-5|NA|TRBD2
TGCGCCAGCAGTATGGCGGGAGTAGAGACCCAGTACTTC
CASSMAGVETQYF
>TRBV7-9|TRBJ2-3|NA|NA
TGTGCCAGCACCTCGGGGTCCACAGATACGCAGTATTTT
CASTSGSTDTQYF
>TRBV10-3|TRBJ2-3|NA|TRBD2
TGTGCCATCAGTGGAGTGGGACTAGCGGCCACAGATACGCAGTATTTT
CAISGVGLAATDTQYF
>TRBV2|TRBJ2-3|NA|TRBD2
TGTGCCAGCAAGGGGAATAGCGGGAGACACGACTCGAATACGCAGTATTTT
CASKGNSGRHDSNTQYF
>TRBV7-8|TRBJ2-3|NA|TRBD2
TGTGCCAGCAACAAAGGGACTAGACTCACAGATACGCAGTATTTT
CASNKGTRLTDTQYF
>TRBV5-1|TRBJ2-5|NA|TRBD2
TGCGCCAGCAGCTTGGGCGGGGGAGAGACCCAGTACTTC
CASSLGGGETQYF
>TRBV6-6|TRBJ2-1|NA|NA
TGTGCCAGCAGCTATACAGGAACCTCATCCCATGAGCAGTTCTTC
CASSYTGTSSHEQFF
>TRBV25-1|TRBJ2-5|NA|TRBD2
TGTGCCAGCAGGTCGACTAGCGGGAGGTATGAAGAGACCCAGTACTTC
CASRSTSGRYEETQYF
>TRBV7-2|TRBJ1-3|NA|NA
TGTGCCAGCAGCTTAAACCCCCCGGGGGGAAACACCATATATTTT
CASSLNPPGGNTIYF
>TRBV2|TRBJ2-2|few|NA
TGTGCCAGCAGGCCTAACAGGGGAGGAGGAATCGGGGAGCTGTTTTTT
CASRPNRGGGIGELFF
>TRBV28|TRBJ2-3|NA|NA
TGTGCCAGCGTCGCTGGCCTGGTGTGGGATACGCAGTATTTT
CASVAGLVWDTQYF
>TRBV27|TRBJ1-1|NA|NA
TGTGCCAGCAGTTTATCGAGGGTGATCAAAGCTTTCTTT
CASSLSRVIKAFF
>TRBV6-1|TRBJ2-1|NA|NA
TGTGCCAGCAGTGAAAGGTCGTGGGGGAATGAGCAGTTCTTC
CASSERSWGNEQFF
>TRBV27|TRBJ2-7|NA|NA
TGTGCCAGCAGTTTGAGGGGGGCCCTATTTTCCTACGAGCAGTACTTC
CASSLRGALFSYEQYF
>TRBV5-6|TRBJ2-4|NA|NA
TGTGCCAGCAGCTTGTACCGGGGCGAGTCGGACTTC
CASSLYRGESDF
>TRBV18|TRBJ2-7|few|NA
TGTGCCAGCTCACTTACAGGGTCCTACTACGAGCAGTACTTC
CASSLTGSYYEQYF
>TRBV5-4|TRBJ1-2|few|TRBD1
TGTGCCAGCAGCCTAACGGGACAGGGTATGGATGGCTACACCTTC
CASSLTGQGMDGYTF
>TRBV18|TRBJ2-1|NA|TRBD1
TGTGCCAGCTCACCACCTAACCGGGACAGGGCTGGCAATGAGCAGTTCTTC
CASSPPNRDRAGNEQFF
>TRBV2|TRBJ1-5|NA|NA
TGTGCCAGCAGTGAGCTCTCACAGAGGGAACCTATACCTCAGCATTTT
CASSELSQREPIPQHF
>TRBV18|TRBJ1-1|NA|NA
TGTGCCAGCTCACCCTCCGCTCAGGGCCTGAACACTGAAGCTTTCTTT
CASSPSAQGLNTEAFF
>TRBV2|TRBJ1-5|NA|NA
TGTGCCAGCAGTGAGGGGCAGCCTAATCAGCCCCAGCATTTT
CASSEGQPNQPQHF